These 17 T cell receptor beta chains came from one sample sequenced in a study of tumor-infiltrating lymphocytes in primary liver carcinoma. Total RNA and DNA came together from approximately 20-30 mg of bulk tissue without cell sorting. Constant-region priming of roughly 500 ng total RNA yielded TCR beta cDNA. TCR beta libraries came from three nested multiplex PCR rounds using slightly modified ARM-PCR. Each of the first two PCR rounds ran approximately 11 cycles with TRBV1-TRBV30 forward and C-beta reverse primers. TCRdb analysed the multiplex PCR reads with MiXCR anew, one entry per CDR3 protein. The sample lists around 80,000 distinct CDR3 sequences; over 60% were seen once. The sample taken for sequencing was liver tumor tissue from sampling region 1. Subset of the sample: tumor region T1, superior pole. Receptors originate from a man aged 35-49 years with primary liver carcinoma and hepatitis B virus infection.

In the case of this clonotype: The junction shows a germline mismatch at one end, possibly a read error. The chain combines TRBV11-2 with TRBJ1-4; D gene uncertain. The CDR3 runs 14 residues. Germline CDR1 is SGHAT and CDR2 is FQNNGV. CDR3 DNA: TGTGCCAGGAGCTTAGAGGTTGGTGACGAAAAACCGTTTTTT. Translation: CARSLEVGDEKPFF.

Turning to this clonotype: The junction and the germline gene differ at one end; a read error may be behind it. The rearrangement joins TRBV14 to TRBJ2-1; D gene uncertain. Looked up from germline, CDR1 is SGHDN and CDR2 is FVKESK. This CDR3 has 16 residues. CDR3 loop: CTSSQAGQDRHNEQFF. Written as DNA, the CDR3 is TGTACCAGCAGCCAAGCTGGCCAGGACCGCCATAATGAGCAGTTCTTC.

About this clonotype itself: One junction end disagrees with the germline gene, perhaps due to a read error. The chain links TRBV29-1 to TRBJ2-1; tentatively, D is TRBD2 (5 bases). The germline gives CDR1 SQVTM, CDR2 ANQGSEA. This CDR3 comprises 12 residues. Written as DNA, the CDR3 is TGCAGTGTTGGCCTACCCCCTAATGAGCGGCTCTTC. It translates to CSVGLPPNERLF.

Comment on this clonotype: An end of the junction differs from the germline gene, which may be a read error. The J gene is TRBJ2-2, the V gene TRBV5-1; 10 bases map to TRBD2. The CDR3 is 16 amino acids. CDR1 is SGHRS and CDR2 is YFSETQ in the germline V gene. The CDR3 DNA reads as TGCACCAGCAGTTCTAGCGGGAGTGTGAACACCGGGGAGCTATTTTTT. It is translated as CTSSSSGSVNTGELFF. The full variable domain, rest sourced from reference TRBV5-1 and TRBJ2-2, is KAGVTQTPRYLIKTRGQQVTLSCSPISGHRSVSWYQQTPGQGLQFLFEYFSETQRNKGNFPGRFSGRQFSNSRSEMNVSTLELGDSALYLCTSSSSGSVNTGELFFGEGSRLTVL.

CDR3 in amino acids: CASCLTQGTGELFF. In nucleotides, the CDR3 is TGTGCCAGTTGTTTAACACAGGGCACCGGGGAGCTGTTTTTT. The V and J genes are TRBV12-3 or TRBV12-4 and TRBJ2-2; weak D call: TRBD1 (6 bases). The CDR3 consists of 14 residues. Trimming shortened V by 9 bases and J by 4 bases, and 15 bases separated the two germline ends.

V gene TRBV7-3 combines with J gene TRBJ2-1, with D possibly matching TRBD1 (6 bases). The CDR3 has 13 residues. Germline-derived CDR1 and CDR2 are SGHTA and FQGTGA. Trimming left V 4 bases short and J 10 bases short, with 14 bases between. In nucleotides, the CDR3 is TGTGCCAGCAGCTCCTCCTGGGGGCGAGAGCAGTTCTTC. Amino acid sequence: CASSSSWGREQFF.

This clonotype was found many times. The rearrangement links TRBV7-3 to TRBJ2-1; 12 bases match TRBD2. Looked up from germline, CDR1 is SGHTA and CDR2 is FQGTGA. The CDR3 length is 15 residues. J gave up 5 bases and V 4 bases, and 3 bases lay outside the gene matches. The CDR3 nucleotides read TGTGCCAGCAGCTCCGGACTAGCGGGGAACAATGAGCAGTTCTTC. This sequence encodes CASSSGLAGNNEQFF.

This chain uses TRBV11-2 with TRBJ2-1, with 7 positions matching TRBD2. Per the germline V gene, CDR1 is SGHAT and CDR2 is FQNNGV. This CDR3 has 16 amino acids. Unmatched junction bases numbered 17, after V lost 6 bases and J lost 9 bases. Here the CDR3 reads CASRLDIRLATGEQFF. The CDR3 DNA reads as TGTGCCAGCAGATTGGATATCAGACTAGCCACGGGTGAGCAGTTCTTC.

As to this clonotype: The junction departs from the called germline gene at one end, perhaps through a read error. The J gene is TRBJ2-7, the V gene TRBV6-1; D could derive from TRBD1 or TRBD2 (5 bases each). Per the germline V gene, CDR1 is MNHNS and CDR2 is SASEGT. CDR3 length: 15 residues. The CDR3 bases are TGTGCCAGGAGTGAACCGGGACGCCGGTTCAGCGAGCAGTACTTC. It encodes CARSEPGRRFSEQYF.

This clonotype was recorded once. V gene TRBV29-1 combines with J gene TRBJ2-5; D possibly uses TRBD1 or TRBD2 (5 bases each). Looked up from germline, CDR1 is SQVTM and CDR2 is ANQGSEA. The CDR3 has 14 amino acids. V gave up 0 bases and J gave up 13 bases, with 21 bases separating them. CDR3 DNA: TGCAGCGTTGAAGATCGGCAAGGGGTGGAGGCCCGGTACTTC. This translates into CSVEDRQGVEARYF.

A note on this clonotype: One end of the junction is discordant with germline, which a read error may explain. The V call is TRBV6-1, the J call TRBJ2-6; D unresolved. This CDR3 region has 12 residues. CDR1 is MNHNS, CDR2 SASEGT, per germline. The CDR3 DNA is TGTGCCAGCAGCGAAGGGGCCAACGTCCTGACTTTC. It specifies CASSEGANVLTF.

V gene TRBV12-3 or TRBV12-4 combines with J gene TRBJ2-1; 7 nucleotides agree with TRBD2. The CDR3 has 17 residues. V dropped 7 bases and J dropped 13; count of bases not matched to a gene: 25. In DNA form, the CDR3 reads TGTGCCAGCACCACGGACTGGGGGGGTCTGACTAGGGAAGATCAGTTCTTC. Translation: CASTTDWGGLTREDQFF.

Concerning this clonotype: At one of its ends the junction is not consistent with the germline gene, which may arise from a read error. This chain uses TRBV6-5 with TRBJ2-5; D remains unclear. The germline CDR1 and CDR2 sequences are MNHEY and SVGAGI. This CDR3 has 13 amino acids. This CDR3 reads CASNEGSQETQYF. CDR3 coding DNA: TGTGCCAGCAATGAAGGCAGTCAAGAGACCCAATACTTC.

Comment on this clonotype: A junction end diverges from the germline sequence, so it may reflect a read error. The rearrangement links TRBV10-3 to TRBJ2-7; D unresolved. This CDR3 is built from 12 residues. Germline CDR1 reads ENHRY; CDR2 reads SYGVKD. CDR3 DNA: TGTGCCATCATTGAGCAACGTCGCGAGCAGTACTTC. Its translation is CAIIEQRREQYF.

As to this clonotype: One junction end disagrees with the germline gene, perhaps due to a read error. The chain has TRBV5-5 and TRBJ2-7, with TRBD2 identical over 7 bases. Germline CDR1 and CDR2: SGHKS and YYEKEE (reference sequence). The CDR3 has 16 amino acids. In nucleotides, the CDR3 is TGTGCCAGCAGCCCGGGACTAACGGGAGGAAGATACGAGCAGTATTTC. It codes for CASSPGLTGGRYEQYF. Full variable domain (outside the CDR3, taken from reference TRBV5-5 and TRBJ2-7): DAGVTQSPTHLIKTRGQQVTLRCSPISGHKSVSWYQQVLGQGPQFIFQYYEKEERGRGNFPDRFSARQFPNYSSELNVNALLLGDSALYLCASSPGLTGGRYEQYFGPGTRLTVT.

The chain joins TRBV2 to TRBJ1-5; tentatively, D is TRBD1 (5 bases). V was clipped by 4 bases and J by 5 bases, with 12 bases between them. The germline gives CDR1 SNHLY, CDR2 FYNNEI. The CDR3 runs 14 residues. CDR3 DNA sequence: TGTGCCAGCAGTGGGCAGGGCCGATATCAGCCCCAGCATTTT. It codes for CASSGQGRYQPQHF.

As regards this clonotype: A much larger clone differs by one base, so this may be a read error. In this CDR3 the conserved last residue, phenylalanine or tryptophan, is missing, so a read error is likely. This chain joins TRBV30 and TRBJ1-2; 7 nucleotides match TRBD1. After removal of 3 bases from V and 8 bases from J, the junction contained 6 bases not matched to a gene. The V gene's germline CDR1 is GTSNPN and CDR2 SVGIG (reference sequence). The CDR3 totals 12 residues. The CDR3 region has the DNA TGTGCCTGGAGCGGAGGGGGCTTGGGCTACACCTCC. This translates into CAWSGGGLGYTS.